Listed below are T cell receptor beta chains from one sample, sequenced in a study of CD8 T cells in ankylosing spondylitis. One entry per CDR3 protein, called by TCRdb with MiXCR from the 5' RACE reads. In the table there are approximately 60,000 distinct CDR3 sequences, 6.2% of which are singletons. The sequenced sample consisted of synovial fluid, either unsorted or a sorted T cell fraction (not recorded which). Receptor source: a male donor with ankylosing spondylitis. CDR3s include the opening cysteine and the closing phenylalanine or tryptophan. A D gene is named only where the DNA matches it firmly. Expanded clones get a size class; other rows say once, few or many, or leave the size out.

abundance: many
v_gene: TRBV7-6
j_gene: TRBJ2-1
d_gene: .
CDR3aa: CASSPRGLSSYNEQFF
CDR3nt: TGTGCCAGCAGCCCCCGCGGTTTAAGCTCCTACAATGAGCAGTTCTTC

abundance: few
v_gene: TRBV3-1
j_gene: TRBJ1-1
d_gene: .
CDR3aa: CASSHEWGNTEAFF
CDR3nt: TGTGCCAGCAGCCACGAGTGGGGGAACACTGAAGCTTTCTTT

abundance: .
v_gene: TRBV28
j_gene: TRBJ1-4
d_gene: .
CDR3aa: CASGLKGPFNEKLFF
CDR3nt: TGTGCCAGCGGACTAAAGGGCCCCTTTAATGAAAAACTGTTTTTT

abundance: many
v_gene: TRBV20-1
j_gene: TRBJ1-2
d_gene: .
CDR3aa: CSAEGMNYGYTF
CDR3nt: TGCAGTGCTGAAGGGATGAACTATGGCTACACCTTC

abundance: many
v_gene: TRBV7-2
j_gene: TRBJ2-6
d_gene: .
CDR3aa: CASSLVLAGANVLTF
CDR3nt: TGTGCCAGCAGCTTAGTACTAGCTGGGGCCAACGTCCTGACTTTC

abundance: few
v_gene: TRBV6-1
j_gene: TRBJ2-7
d_gene: .
CDR3aa: CATAPTRAHEQYF
CDR3nt: TGTGCCACCGCCCCGACCAGGGCCCACGAGCAGTACTTC

abundance: many
v_gene: TRBV12-5
j_gene: TRBJ2-5
d_gene: .
CDR3aa: CASGGEGGGETQYF
CDR3nt: TGTGCTAGTGGCGGCGAGGGTGGAGGAGAGACCCAGTACTTC

abundance: many
v_gene: TRBV7-3
j_gene: TRBJ2-2
d_gene: .
CDR3aa: CASSLSGELFF
CDR3nt: TGTGCCAGCAGCCTATCCGGGGAGCTGTTTTTT

abundance: many
v_gene: TRBV6-1
j_gene: TRBJ1-5
d_gene: TRBD1
CDR3aa: CASRAGGSNQPQHF
CDR3nt: TGTGCCAGCAGGGCAGGGGGAAGCAATCAGCCCCAGCATTTT

abundance: medium-sized
v_gene: TRBV11-1
j_gene: TRBJ1-1
d_gene: .
CDR3aa: CASSVFLNTEAFF
CDR3nt: TGTGCCAGCAGCGTATTTTTGAACACTGAAGCTTTCTTT

abundance: .
v_gene: TRBV12-5
j_gene: TRBJ1-3
d_gene: .
CDR3aa: CASVPRGHGNTIYF
CDR3nt: TGTGCTAGTGTGCCGCGGGGGCACGGAAACACCATATATTTT

abundance: few
v_gene: TRBV28
j_gene: TRBJ2-3
d_gene: .
CDR3aa: CASSSDTDTQYF
CDR3nt: TGTGCCAGCAGTTCGGACACAGATACGCAGTATTTT

abundance: .
v_gene: TRBV20-1
j_gene: TRBJ2-7
d_gene: TRBD1
CDR3aa: CSAQGDGYSYEQYF
CDR3nt: TGCAGTGCTCAGGGGGACGGGTACTCCTACGAGCAGTACTTC

abundance: many
v_gene: TRBV20-1
j_gene: TRBJ2-7
d_gene: .
CDR3aa: CSAIGTLNSYEQYF
CDR3nt: TGCAGTGCCATCGGGACGCTAAACTCCTACGAGCAGTACTTC

abundance: .
v_gene: TRBV3-1
j_gene: TRBJ1-4
d_gene: .
CDR3aa: CASSQEMANEKLFF
CDR3nt: TGTGCCAGCAGCCAAGAGATGGCTAATGAAAAACTGTTTTTT

abundance: .
v_gene: TRBV29-1
j_gene: TRBJ1-2
d_gene: .
CDR3aa: CSAEGRDPYGYTF
CDR3nt: TGCAGCGCGGAGGGGCGGGATCCCTATGGCTACACCTTC

abundance: .
v_gene: TRBV10-3
j_gene: TRBJ1-2
d_gene: TRBD1
CDR3aa: CAIRGQGNGYTF
CDR3nt: TGTGCCATCAGGGGACAGGGGAATGGCTACACCTTC

abundance: few
v_gene: TRBV20-1
j_gene: TRBJ1-2
d_gene: .
CDR3aa: CSASGGRNYGYTF
CDR3nt: TGCAGTGCTAGCGGAGGACGAAACTATGGCTACACCTTC

abundance: .
v_gene: TRBV7-6
j_gene: TRBJ2-3
d_gene: .
CDR3aa: CASSPGPTTDTQYF
CDR3nt: TGTGCCAGCAGCCCAGGACCCACGACAGATACGCAGTATTTT

abundance: few
v_gene: TRBV7-2
j_gene: TRBJ2-2
d_gene: .
CDR3aa: CASSPDTSDGELFF
CDR3nt: TGTGCCAGCAGCCCAGATACTAGTGACGGGGAGCTGTTTTTT

abundance: .
v_gene: TRBV5-5
j_gene: TRBJ2-7
d_gene: .
CDR3aa: CASSLAVRADYEQYF
CDR3nt: TGTGCCAGCAGCTTGGCGGTTAGAGCAGACTACGAGCAGTACTTC

abundance: medium-sized
v_gene: TRBV7-7
j_gene: TRBJ2-7
d_gene: .
CDR3aa: CASSLADDISYEQYF
CDR3nt: TGTGCTAGCAGCTTAGCCGACGACATCTCCTACGAGCAGTACTTC

abundance: .
v_gene: TRBV20-1
j_gene: TRBJ2-1
d_gene: TRBD2
CDR3aa: CSAPRLAGWREVYNEQFF
CDR3nt: TGCAGTGCTCCCCGACTAGCGGGATGGAGGGAGGTATACAATGAGCAGTTCTTC

abundance: many
v_gene: TRBV7-2
j_gene: TRBJ1-1
d_gene: .
CDR3aa: CASSLWEGWETEAFF
CDR3nt: TGTGCCAGCAGCTTATGGGAGGGGTGGGAAACTGAAGCTTTCTTT

abundance: many
v_gene: TRBV25-1
j_gene: TRBJ1-5
d_gene: .
CDR3aa: CASIEWQSNQPQHF
CDR3nt: TGTGCCAGCATAGAGTGGCAGAGCAATCAGCCCCAGCATTTT

abundance: many
v_gene: TRBV9
j_gene: TRBJ1-4
d_gene: TRBD1
CDR3aa: CASSETGGNEKLFF
CDR3nt: TGTGCCAGCAGCGAGACAGGGGGTAATGAAAAACTGTTTTTT

abundance: many
v_gene: TRBV7-6
j_gene: TRBJ2-1
d_gene: .
CDR3aa: CASSPKDFSYNEQFF
CDR3nt: TGTGCCAGCAGCCCTAAGGATTTCTCCTACAATGAGCAGTTCTTC

abundance: .
v_gene: TRBV15
j_gene: TRBJ2-2
d_gene: .
CDR3aa: CATSRTRRPDTGELFF
CDR3nt: TGTGCCACCAGCAGAACCCGGAGGCCAGACACCGGGGAGCTGTTTTTT

abundance: few
v_gene: TRBV4-1
j_gene: TRBJ1-6
d_gene: .
CDR3aa: CASSQDRGAQTYNSPLHF
CDR3nt: TGCGCCAGCAGCCAAGATCGGGGGGCGCAAACCTATAATTCACCCCTCCACTTT

abundance: few
v_gene: TRBV30
j_gene: TRBJ1-1
d_gene: .
CDR3aa: CAWSWEVNTEAFF
CDR3nt: TGTGCCTGGAGTTGGGAAGTGAACACTGAAGCTTTCTTT

abundance: few
v_gene: TRBV6-2/TRBV6-3
j_gene: TRBJ2-1
d_gene: .
CDR3aa: CASSYFKSGTSAYNEQFF
CDR3nt: TGTGCCAGCAGTTACTTCAAGTCAGGGACCAGCGCCTACAATGAGCAGTTCTTC

abundance: many
v_gene: TRBV29-1
j_gene: TRBJ2-1
d_gene: TRBD2
CDR3aa: CSPRTSGGGNEQFF
CDR3nt: TGCAGCCCTCGGACTAGCGGGGGGGGGAATGAGCAGTTCTTC

abundance: many
v_gene: TRBV10-3
j_gene: TRBJ2-1
d_gene: .
CDR3aa: CATKGGHRDIDNEQFF
CDR3nt: TGTGCCACCAAAGGCGGTCACAGGGACATTGACAATGAGCAGTTCTTC

abundance: many
v_gene: TRBV6-2/TRBV6-3
j_gene: TRBJ2-1
d_gene: TRBD2
CDR3aa: CASSDGLAGSYNEQFF
CDR3nt: TGTGCCAGCAGTGATGGACTAGCGGGATCTTACAATGAGCAGTTCTTC

abundance: many
v_gene: TRBV20-1
j_gene: TRBJ2-1
d_gene: .
CDR3aa: CSARSLDASSNEQFF
CDR3nt: TGCAGTGCTAGATCTCTCGATGCTTCCAGCAATGAGCAGTTCTTC

abundance: many
v_gene: TRBV29-1
j_gene: TRBJ2-7
d_gene: .
CDR3aa: CSVSVLTYEQYF
CDR3nt: TGCAGCGTCTCAGTGCTCACCTACGAGCAGTACTTC

abundance: many
v_gene: TRBV7-3
j_gene: TRBJ2-5
d_gene: .
CDR3aa: CASSSTGPETQYF
CDR3nt: TGTGCCAGCAGCTCAACGGGGCCGGAGACCCAGTACTTC

abundance: many
v_gene: TRBV25-1
j_gene: TRBJ2-1
d_gene: TRBD2
CDR3aa: CASSEFMGLAATEQFF
CDR3nt: TGTGCCAGCAGTGAATTTATGGGACTAGCGGCCACGGAGCAGTTCTTC

abundance: .
v_gene: TRBV6-5
j_gene: TRBJ1-1
d_gene: .
CDR3aa: CASSYSGRGRNTEAFF
CDR3nt: TGTGCCAGCAGTTACTCTGGGAGGGGTCGGAACACTGAAGCTTTCTTT

abundance: few
v_gene: TRBV11-1
j_gene: TRBJ2-1
d_gene: .
CDR3aa: CASSLVPGTTDEQFF
CDR3nt: TGTGCCAGCAGCTTGGTTCCGGGAACCACGGATGAGCAGTTCTTC

abundance: many
v_gene: TRBV29-1
j_gene: TRBJ2-5
d_gene: .
CDR3aa: CSVEAFETQYF
CDR3nt: TGCAGCGTTGAGGCGTTTGAGACCCAGTACTTC

abundance: .
v_gene: TRBV5-1
j_gene: TRBJ2-1
d_gene: .
CDR3aa: CASSLQQGRTNNEQFF
CDR3nt: TGCGCCAGCAGCCTCCAACAGGGGAGGACTAACAATGAGCAGTTCTTC

abundance: few
v_gene: TRBV7-7
j_gene: TRBJ2-5
d_gene: .
CDR3aa: CASSLGSKGETQYF
CDR3nt: TGTGCTAGCAGCTTGGGTAGCAAGGGGGAGACCCAGTACTTC

abundance: .
v_gene: TRBV19
j_gene: TRBJ2-1
d_gene: TRBD2
CDR3aa: CASSIRRGSGREGIEQFF
CDR3nt: TGTGCCAGTAGTATAAGGAGAGGTAGCGGGAGGGAAGGGATTGAGCAGTTCTTC

abundance: .
v_gene: TRBV14
j_gene: TRBJ2-2
d_gene: .
CDR3aa: CASSQDWFKVNTGELFF
CDR3nt: TGTGCCAGCAGCCAAGATTGGTTTAAAGTGAACACCGGGGAGCTGTTTTTT

abundance: many
v_gene: TRBV29-1
j_gene: TRBJ2-7
d_gene: TRBD2
CDR3aa: CSVWGRLAGRGAYEQYF
CDR3nt: TGCAGCGTTTGGGGTCGTCTAGCGGGGCGTGGGGCCTACGAGCAGTACTTC

abundance: few
v_gene: TRBV7-3
j_gene: TRBJ2-1
d_gene: TRBD2
CDR3aa: CASSFQGLAGDNEQFF
CDR3nt: TGTGCCAGCAGCTTCCAGGGACTAGCGGGAGACAATGAGCAGTTCTTC

abundance: .
v_gene: TRBV7-9
j_gene: TRBJ1-6
d_gene: .
CDR3aa: CASSLEWSPLHF
CDR3nt: TGTGCCAGCAGCTTAGAGTGGTCACCCCTCCACTTT

abundance: .
v_gene: TRBV28
j_gene: TRBJ2-7
d_gene: .
CDR3aa: CASSLLRGGRLGEQYF
CDR3nt: TGTGCCAGCAGTTTACTGAGAGGGGGGCGATTGGGCGAGCAGTACTTC